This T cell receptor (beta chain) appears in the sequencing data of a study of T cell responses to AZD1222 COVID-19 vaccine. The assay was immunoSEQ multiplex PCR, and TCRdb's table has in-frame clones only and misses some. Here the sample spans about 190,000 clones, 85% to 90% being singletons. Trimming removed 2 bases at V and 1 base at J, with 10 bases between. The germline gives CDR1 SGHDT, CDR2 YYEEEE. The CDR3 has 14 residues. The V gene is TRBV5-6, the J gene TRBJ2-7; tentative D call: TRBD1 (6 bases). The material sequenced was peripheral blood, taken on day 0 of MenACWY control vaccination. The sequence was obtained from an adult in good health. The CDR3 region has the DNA TGTGCCAGCAGCTTTCACAGGGTTTCCTACGAGCAGTACTTC. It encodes CASSFHRVSYEQYF.